This passage covers 24 T cell receptor beta chains from one sample sequenced in a study of cytomegalovirus exposure and HLA in healthy donors. The PCR made use of 60 Vbeta and 13 Jbeta primers. The repertoire was sequenced with immunoSEQ multiplex PCR; TCRdb's copy has only in-frame clones and lacks some. Of approximately 150,000 clones in the sample, roughly 62% were seen once. The source material was PBMCs. Receptor source: a man aged 55-75 years in good health and CMV-seronegative.

This clone was observed a single time. The J gene is TRBJ1-2, the V gene TRBV4-1; D not certain. V lost 0 bases, J lost 6 bases, and 11 bases lay in between. The germline gives CDR1 MGHRA, CDR2 YSYEKL. This CDR3 has 14 residues. The CDR3 here is CASSQDLEGDGYTF. The CDR3 DNA reads as TGCGCCAGCAGCCAAGATCTCGAGGGCGATGGCTACACCTTC.

The rearrangement links TRBV5-4 to TRBJ2-1, with D perhaps matching TRBD1 (5 bases). The V gene lost 5 bases and the J gene lost 6 bases, with 9 bases spanning the gap. CDR1 and CDR2 (germline): SGHNT, YYREEE (reference sequence). This CDR3 region has 12 residues. CDR3 in amino acids: CASRSGSNEQFF. CDR3 in DNA: TGTGCCAGCAGATCAGGGTCCAATGAGCAGTTCTTC.

The chain joins TRBV28 to TRBJ2-7, with 7 nucleotides matching TRBD2. The CDR3 length is 15 residues. The V gene's germline CDR1 is MDHEN and CDR2 SYDVKM. V trimming: 2 bases; J trimming: 7 bases; junction bases outside the gene matches: 11. The CDR3 DNA reads as TGTGCCAGCAGTTTAGGGGGGGAGGGCCTCCGGGAGCAGTACTTC. Its protein is CASSLGGEGLREQYF.

The V and J genes are TRBV28 and TRBJ2-5; no definite D call. Germline values: CDR1 MDHEN, CDR2 SYDVKM. The CDR3 is 14 residues long. Trimming took off 6 bases at V and 3 bases at J, with 14 bases between the two ends. The CDR3 nucleotides read TGTGCCAGCAGCCAACGAGCGTTTAAAGAGACCCAGTACTTC. This encodes CASSQRAFKETQYF. Drawing the rest from reference TRBV28 and TRBJ2-5, the complete variable domain is DVKVTQSSRYLVKRTGEKVFLECVQDMDHENMFWYRQDPGLGLRLIYFSYDVKMKEKGDIPEGYSVSREKKERFSLILESASTNQTSMYLCASSQRAFKETQYFGPGTRLLVL.

The sample holds one count of this clone. J is TRBJ2-7 and V is TRBV10-3, with 7 bases that match TRBD2. The CDR3 contains 15 residues. V trimming: 4 bases; J trimming: 7 bases; junction bases outside the gene matches: 13. Looked up from germline, CDR1 is ENHRY and CDR2 is SYGVKD. CDR3 amino acids: CAISGRQGLDREQYF. The CDR3 DNA reads TGTGCCATCAGTGGACGACAAGGACTAGATCGAGAGCAGTACTTC.

The rearrangement links TRBV19 to TRBJ2-1, with D possibly matching TRBD1 (6 bases). The length of the CDR3 is 16 residues. V was clipped by 4 bases and J by 9 bases, with 22 bases between them. In germline, CDR1 is LNHDA, CDR2 SQIVND (reference sequence). The chain's CDR3 is CASSRGTTFVGGEQFF. Written as DNA, the CDR3 is TGTGCCAGTAGTAGAGGGACAACCTTCGTGGGCGGTGAGCAGTTCTTC.

The rearrangement joins TRBV5-4 to TRBJ2-2, with 11 bases aligning to TRBD2. The CDR3 is 17 amino acids. V was pared by 2 bases and J by 7 bases, with 10 bases of the junction left unmatched. The germline gives CDR1 SGHNT, CDR2 YYREEE (reference sequence). CDR3 amino acids: CASSFWLAGGSYGELFF. As DNA, the CDR3 is TGTGCCAGCAGCTTCTGGCTAGCGGGAGGAAGTTACGGGGAGCTGTTTTTT.

This clone was observed a few times. The gene calls are TRBV7-9 and TRBJ2-3, with 8 bases lining up with TRBD1. Per the germline V gene, CDR1 is SEHNR and CDR2 is FQNEAQ (reference sequence). The CDR3 spans 15 residues. V shed 5 bases and J 0 bases; nucleotides not matched to a gene: 4. The CDR3 loop is CASSLRTGSTDTQYF. As DNA, the CDR3 is TGTGCCAGCAGCCTACGGACAGGGAGCACAGATACGCAGTATTTT. Filled out from reference TRBV7-9 and TRBJ2-3, the complete variable domain reads DTGVSQNPRHKITKRGQNVTFRCDPISEHNRLYWYRQTLGQGPEFLTYFQNEAQLEKSRLLSDRFSAERPKGSFSTLEIQRTEQGDSAMYLCASSLRTGSTDTQYFGPGTRLTVL.

This rearrangement joins TRBV5-1 to TRBJ1-1; D is undetermined. Per the germline V gene, CDR1 is SGHRS and CDR2 is YFSETQ. With 0 bases removed from V and 5 bases from J, the gap between germline ends came to 8 bases. The CDR3 totals 13 residues. The DNA of the CDR3 is TGCGCCAGCAGCTTGGCCCAGTTTACTGAAGCTTTCTTT. Translating gives CASSLAQFTEAFF.

The rearrangement joins TRBV6-6 to TRBJ2-7, with TRBD1 identical over 7 bases. V was pared by 9 bases and J by 5 bases, with 10 bases of the junction left unmatched. The CDR3 length is 13 residues. Germline loops: CDR1 MNHNY, CDR2 SVGAGI (reference sequence). The CDR3 sequence is CASSDRAAHEQYF. The CDR3, as DNA: TGTGCCAGTAGTGACAGGGCAGCCCACGAGCAGTACTTC.

This sequence joins TRBV7-9 and TRBJ2-7; tentative D call: TRBD1 (6 bases). The CDR3 totals 14 residues. The germline V gene encodes CDR1 SEHNR and CDR2 FQNEAQ (reference sequence). Trimming took 5 bases from V and 2 from J, leaving 13 bases between them. The CDR3 loop reads CASSPGQLTYEQYF. The CDR3 region has the DNA TGTGCCAGCAGCCCCGGACAGCTTACCTACGAGCAGTACTTC.

This clone was seen only once. J is TRBJ2-5 and V is TRBV4-3, with a weak D call TRBD2 (6 bases). V was pared by 0 bases and J by 1 base, with 12 bases between. The CDR3 spans 16 residues. In germline, CDR1 is LGHNA, CDR2 YSLEER. The CDR3 DNA sequence: TGCGCCAGCAGCCAAGATCCGGCGGAGGGCCAAGAGACCCAGTACTTC. This encodes CASSQDPAEGQETQYF.

This chain connects TRBV28 to TRBJ1-5; D is unclear. This CDR3 is 14 amino acids long. Germline V lookup: CDR1 MDHEN, CDR2 SYDVKM. V gave up 7 bases and J gave up 2 bases, with 12 bases separating them. Written as DNA, the CDR3 is TGTGCCAGCACCCAACGACGGGGCAATCAGCCCCAGCATTTT. This encodes CASTQRRGNQPQHF.

J is TRBJ1-1 and V is TRBV5-1; D may be TRBD1 (5 bases). The germline V gene encodes CDR1 SGHRS and CDR2 YFSETQ. This CDR3 contains 15 residues. V lost 0 bases, J lost 3 bases, and 12 bases lay in between. The CDR3 here is CASSLEAQGYTEAFF. The CDR3, as DNA: TGCGCCAGCAGCTTGGAGGCGCAGGGATACACTGAAGCTTTCTTT.

V and J are TRBV30 and TRBJ1-1, with TRBD1 matching over 7 bases. CDR1 GTSNPN and CDR2 SVGIG come from the germline V gene (reference sequence). V lost 5 bases and J lost 1; bases outside the gene matches: 1. This CDR3 comprises 12 residues. CDR3 in amino acids: CAWGQENTEAFF. CDR3 bases: TGTGCCTGGGGACAGGAGAACACTGAAGCTTTCTTT.

This rearrangement joins TRBV4-1 to TRBJ2-2; 9 bases align to TRBD2. V was clipped by 6 bases and J by 6 bases; unmatched bases: 8. Per germline, CDR1 MGHRA and CDR2 YSYEKL. The CDR3 spans 15 residues. Here the CDR3 reads CASRGSGRISGELFF. For the CDR3, the DNA is TGCGCCAGCAGAGGTAGCGGGAGAATTTCCGGGGAGCTGTTTTTT.

V is TRBV5-1 and J is TRBJ2-5, with 7 bases lining up with TRBD2. Trimming took 3 bases from V and 5 from J; bases not matched to a gene: 10. The CDR3 is made up of 15 amino acids. CDR1 is SGHRS, CDR2 YFSETQ, per germline. The CDR3 DNA is TGCGCCAGCAGCTCGGGACTAACGCCTGAGGAGACCCAGTACTTC. Translation: CASSSGLTPEETQYF. The full variable domain, in which reference TRBV5-1 and TRBJ2-5 provide the parts outside the CDR3, is KAGVTQTPRYLIKTRGQQVTLSCSPISGHRSVSWYQQTPGQGLQFLFEYFSETQRNKGNFPGRFSGRQFSNSRSEMNVSTLELGDSALYLCASSSGLTPEETQYFGPGTRLLVL.

The chain links TRBV19 to TRBJ1-1; TRBD1 aligns across 8 bases. CDR3 length: 14 residues. V was clipped by 5 bases and J by 5 bases; unmatched bases: 7. Germline CDR1 reads LNHDA; CDR2 reads SQIVND (reference sequence). The CDR3 loop reads CASSVDRGRTEAFF. CDR3 nucleotide sequence: TGTGCCAGTAGTGTTGACAGGGGAAGAACTGAAGCTTTCTTT.

This clone has only a few counts. The chain has TRBV30 and TRBJ2-5, with unresolved D. V dropped 6 bases and J dropped 5 bases, with 10 bases sitting between them. Per the germline V gene, CDR1 is GTSNPN and CDR2 is SVGIG (reference sequence). The CDR3 runs to 11 residues. Here the CDR3 reads CACGLKETQYF. The CDR3 region has the DNA TGTGCCTGTGGGCTGAAGGAGACCCAGTACTTC.

The V gene is TRBV6-1, the J gene TRBJ2-3, with D possibly being TRBD1 (5 bases). V shed 7 bases and J shed 3 bases, with 8 bases lying between them. Germline V gene sequence: CDR1 MNHNS, CDR2 SASEGT. The CDR3 extends over 12 amino acids. This chain's CDR3 is CASIQGTDTQYF. CDR3 in DNA: TGTGCCAGCATCCAGGGAACAGATACGCAGTATTTT.

J is TRBJ2-3 and V is TRBV5-1, with D maybe TRBD2 (6 bases). The CDR3 has 13 amino acids. V lost 4 bases to trimming and J lost 3 bases, with 9 bases between them. Germline CDR1 reads SGHRS; CDR2 reads YFSETQ. The chain's CDR3 is CASSDGGTDTQYF. The CDR3 nucleotides read TGCGCCAGCAGCGACGGGGGAACAGATACGCAGTATTTT.

This rearrangement joins TRBV18 to TRBJ1-1; D not certain. The V gene's germline CDR1 is KGHSH and CDR2 LQKENI. CDR3 size: 15 residues. With 6 bases removed from V and 0 bases from J, the gap between germline ends came to 14 bases. This CDR3 reads CASSQQTDMNTEAFF. For the CDR3, the DNA is TGTGCCAGCTCCCAGCAGACTGATATGAACACTGAAGCTTTCTTT.

This chain connects TRBV4-3 to TRBJ2-3; TRBD1 might be the D (7 bases). The CDR3 contains 15 residues. V was cut by 3 bases and J by 3 bases, with 13 bases left in between. Germline values: CDR1 LGHNA, CDR2 YSLEER. For the CDR3, the DNA is TGCGCCAGCAGCCATGAACAGGGGAGGACAGATACGCAGTATTTT. Amino acids: CASSHEQGRTDTQYF.

CDR3 coding DNA: TGCGCCAGCCGGAACGCAGACAGGGACTATAATTCACCCCTCCACTTT. This translates into CASRNADRDYNSPLHF. The rearrangement joins TRBV5-1 to TRBJ1-6; the match to TRBD1 covers 7 bases. V trimming: 7 bases; J trimming: 3 bases; junction bases outside the gene matches: 10. Germline V gene data show CDR1 as SGHRS and CDR2 as YFSETQ. This CDR3 is 16 amino acids long.